This T cell receptor (beta chain) emerged from a study of response to subunit inactivated influenza vaccine. Study-level points and caveats: Every seasonal influenza vaccination brings in few new T cells, the authors suggested.

TCRdb reanalysed the RT-PCR reads using MiXCR and keeps one entry per CDR3 protein. The data hold 650,000 or so distinct CDR3 sequences, with 14% observed a single time. With regard to this clonotype: The antigen is not known.

The source was PBMCs from blood, collected 14 to 15 days before vaccination. This TCR was recovered from a man aged 50 to 60 who received an inactivated influenza vaccine.

Written as DNA, the CDR3 is TGTGCCAGCAGGGAGGGAGGGATGGTCTACGAGGGGGGGACCCAGTACTTC. Protein product: CASREGGMVYEGGTQYF. V usage is TRBV2 and J usage is TRBJ2-5, with D tentatively TRBD2 (7 bases). V dropped 6 bases and J dropped 7 bases, with 27 bases sitting between them. This CDR3 region has 17 residues. The germline V gene encodes CDR1 SNHLY and CDR2 FYNNEI. The entire variable domain, with the rest obtained from reference TRBV2 and TRBJ2-5, is as follows: EPEVTQTPSHQVTQMGQEVILRCVPISNHLYFYWYRQILGQKVEFLVSFYNNEISEKSEIFDDQFSVERPDGSNFTLKIRSTKLEDSAMYFCASREGGMVYEGGTQYFGPGTRLLVL.